The entry below gives a single T cell receptor (beta chain) sequence along with its context. There is no known antigen for this receptor. From the germline V gene, CDR1 is SGHRS and CDR2 is YFSETQ. Including cysteine and phenylalanine, the CDR3 has 14 amino acids. The protein alone is recorded here. The sequencer was an Illumina MiSeq. TCRdb reprocessed the reads and lists each CDR3 protein sequence as a single entry, with no DNA. The sample has about 5,600 distinct CDR3 sequences on record. Clones ranked in the top ten supply over 4.5% of the sample. The sample belongs to a study of diagnostic markers for celiac disease (dated by TCRdb to 2018 to 2020).

This receptor was obtained from a human donor. This table probably holds off-target reads from a library built for another chain. The chain uses TRBV5-1 and TRBJ2-7; TCRdb returns TRBD2, unconfirmable since there is no DNA. Source material: either unsorted cells or a sorted T cell fraction (not recorded which). The CDR3 protein is CASSLGGPSDEQYF.